The TCR beta chain under discussion was sequenced for a study of radiotherapy plus CTLA-4 blockade in lung cancer. Overall study findings and caveats: In blood, tumor-derived TCR clones expanded after radiotherapy plus ipilimumab.

After removal of 1 base from V and 5 bases from J, the junction contained 4 bases not matched to a gene. The CDR3 covers 15 residues. Germline CDR1 is SGHVS and CDR2 is FQNEAQ. Assay: immunoSEQ multiplex PCR; the TCRdb copy retains only in-frame clones and omits some. The sample includes some 60,000 clones, roughly three quarters seen only once; the top ten take about 3%. As to this clone: Its target is not known.

The chain has TRBV7-8 and TRBJ2-7; 11 bases match TRBD1. Sequenced material: peripheral blood, taken from a patient treated with radiotherapy plus ipilimumab. The sequence was collected from a human donor with non-small cell lung cancer who had a complete response to radiotherapy plus ipilimumab. CDR3: CASSLVGTGGHEQYF. In DNA, the CDR3 is TGTGCCAGCAGCTTAGTAGGGACAGGGGGTCACGAGCAGTACTTC. The entire variable domain, with the rest obtained from reference TRBV7-8 and TRBJ2-7, is as follows: GAGVSQSPRYKVAKRGQDVALRCDPISGHVSLFWYQQALGQGPEFLTYFQNEAQLDKSGLPSDRFFAERPEGSVSTLKIQRTQQEDSAVYLCASSLVGTGGHEQYFGPGTRLTVT.